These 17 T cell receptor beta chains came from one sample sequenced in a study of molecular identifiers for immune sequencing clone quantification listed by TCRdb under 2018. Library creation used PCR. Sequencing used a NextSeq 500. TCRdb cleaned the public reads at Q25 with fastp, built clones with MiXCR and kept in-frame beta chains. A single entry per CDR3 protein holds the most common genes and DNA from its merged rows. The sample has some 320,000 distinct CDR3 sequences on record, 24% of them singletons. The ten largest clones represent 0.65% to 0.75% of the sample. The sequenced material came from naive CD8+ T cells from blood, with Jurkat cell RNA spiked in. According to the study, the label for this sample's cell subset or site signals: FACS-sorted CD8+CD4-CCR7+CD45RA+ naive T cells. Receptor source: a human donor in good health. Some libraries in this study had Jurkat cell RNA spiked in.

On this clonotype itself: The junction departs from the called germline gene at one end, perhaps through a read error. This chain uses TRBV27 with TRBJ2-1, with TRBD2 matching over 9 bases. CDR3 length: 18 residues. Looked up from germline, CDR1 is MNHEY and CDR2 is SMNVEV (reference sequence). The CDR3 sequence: CAGSPLTSGGRSYNEQFF. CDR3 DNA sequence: TGTGCCGGCAGTCCTCTAACAAGCGGGGGGCGGTCCTACAATGAGCAGTTCTTC.

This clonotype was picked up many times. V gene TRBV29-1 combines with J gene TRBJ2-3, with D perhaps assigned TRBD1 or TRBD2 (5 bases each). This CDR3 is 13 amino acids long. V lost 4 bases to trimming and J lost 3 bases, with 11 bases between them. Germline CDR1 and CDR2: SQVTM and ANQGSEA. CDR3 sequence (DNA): TGCAGCGTTGTGGTGGGGGATACAGATACGCAGTATTTT. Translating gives CSVVVGDTDTQYF.

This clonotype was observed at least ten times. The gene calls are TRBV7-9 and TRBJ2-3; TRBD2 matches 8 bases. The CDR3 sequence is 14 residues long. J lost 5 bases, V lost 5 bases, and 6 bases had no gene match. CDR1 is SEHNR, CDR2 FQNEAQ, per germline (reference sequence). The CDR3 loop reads CASSQAGAGDTQYF. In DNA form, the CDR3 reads TGTGCCAGCAGCCAAGCGGGGGCTGGAGATACGCAGTATTTT.

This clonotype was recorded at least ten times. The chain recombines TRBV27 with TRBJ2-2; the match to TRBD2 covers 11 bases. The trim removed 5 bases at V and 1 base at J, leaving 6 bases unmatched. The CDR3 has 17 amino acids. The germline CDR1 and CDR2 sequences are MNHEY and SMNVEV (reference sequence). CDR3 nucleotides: TGTGCCAGCAGTATTATGGGGACTAGCGGGAACACCGGGGAGCTGTTTTTT. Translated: CASSIMGTSGNTGELFF.

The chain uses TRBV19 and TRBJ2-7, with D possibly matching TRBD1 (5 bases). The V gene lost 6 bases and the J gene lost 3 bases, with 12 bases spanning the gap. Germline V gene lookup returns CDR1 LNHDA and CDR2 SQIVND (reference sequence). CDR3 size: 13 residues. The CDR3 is CASSQGRDYEQYF. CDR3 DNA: TGTGCCAGTAGCCAGGGCAGAGACTACGAGCAGTACTTC.

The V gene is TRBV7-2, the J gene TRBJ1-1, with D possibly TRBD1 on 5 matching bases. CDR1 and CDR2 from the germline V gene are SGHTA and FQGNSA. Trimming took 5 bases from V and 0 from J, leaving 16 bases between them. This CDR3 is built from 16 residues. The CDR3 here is CASSVLAGIMNTEAFF. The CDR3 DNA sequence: TGTGCCAGCAGCGTACTAGCAGGGATCATGAACACTGAAGCTTTCTTT.

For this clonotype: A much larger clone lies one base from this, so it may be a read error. The CDR3 coding sequence is TGTGCCAGCAGCGTAGTGGGGGCGGATCCGCAGTATTTT. Translation: CASSVVGADPQYF. The chain has TRBV9 and TRBJ2-3; possibly TRBD1 for D (6 bases). The V end was cut by 0 bases, the J end by 10 bases, with 12 bases between. The CDR3 loop spans 13 amino acids. The germline CDR1 and CDR2 sequences are SGDLS and YYNGEE.

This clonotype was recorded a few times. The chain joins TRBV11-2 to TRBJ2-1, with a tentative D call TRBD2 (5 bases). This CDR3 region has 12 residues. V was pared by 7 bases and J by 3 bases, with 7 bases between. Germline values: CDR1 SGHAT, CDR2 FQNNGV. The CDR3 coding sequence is TGTGCCAGCACGGGAATCTACAATGAGCAGTTCTTC. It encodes CASTGIYNEQFF.

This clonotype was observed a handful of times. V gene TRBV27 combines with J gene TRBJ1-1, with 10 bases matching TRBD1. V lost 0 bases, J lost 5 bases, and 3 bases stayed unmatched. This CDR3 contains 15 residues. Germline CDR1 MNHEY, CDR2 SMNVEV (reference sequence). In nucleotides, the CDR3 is TGTGCCAGCAGTTTATCTCGGACAGGGGGTACTGAAGCTTTCTTT. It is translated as CASSLSRTGGTEAFF.

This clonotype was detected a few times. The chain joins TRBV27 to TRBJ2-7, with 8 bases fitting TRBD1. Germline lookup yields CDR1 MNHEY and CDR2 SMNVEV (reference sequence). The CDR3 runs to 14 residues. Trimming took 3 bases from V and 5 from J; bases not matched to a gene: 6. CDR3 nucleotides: TGTGCCAGCAGTTTTTTTCAGGGGGCCAACGAGCAGTACTTC. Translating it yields CASSFFQGANEQYF.

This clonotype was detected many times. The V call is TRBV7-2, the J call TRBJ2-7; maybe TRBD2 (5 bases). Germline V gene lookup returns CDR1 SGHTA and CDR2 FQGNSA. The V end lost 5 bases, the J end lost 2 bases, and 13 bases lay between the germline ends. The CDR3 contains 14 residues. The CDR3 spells CASSRPEAPYEQYF. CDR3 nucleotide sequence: TGTGCCAGCAGCCGTCCGGAGGCCCCCTACGAGCAGTACTTC.

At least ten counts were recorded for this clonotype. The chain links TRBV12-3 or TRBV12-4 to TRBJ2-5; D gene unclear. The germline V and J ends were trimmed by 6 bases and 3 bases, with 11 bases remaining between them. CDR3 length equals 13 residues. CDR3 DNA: TGTGCCAGCAGCCAGCAAACCAAAGAGACCCAGTACTTC. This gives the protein CASSQQTKETQYF.

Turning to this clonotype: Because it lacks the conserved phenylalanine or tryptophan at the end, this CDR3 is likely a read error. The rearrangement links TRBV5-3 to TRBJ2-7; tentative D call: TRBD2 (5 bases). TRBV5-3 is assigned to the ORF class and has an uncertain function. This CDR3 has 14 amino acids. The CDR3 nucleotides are TGTGCCAGCAGCTTGATGGGCGGGTCGGTGGCGCAGTACTTA. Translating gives CASSLMGGSVAQYL.

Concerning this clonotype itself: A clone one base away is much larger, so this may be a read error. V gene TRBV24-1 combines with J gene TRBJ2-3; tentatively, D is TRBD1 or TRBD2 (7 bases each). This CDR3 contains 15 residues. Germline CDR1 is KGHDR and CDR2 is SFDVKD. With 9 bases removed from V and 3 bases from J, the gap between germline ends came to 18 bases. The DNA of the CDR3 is TGTGCCACCGGGGAGGGGGCAGGGGATACAGATACGCAGTATTTT. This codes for CATGEGAGDTDTQYF.

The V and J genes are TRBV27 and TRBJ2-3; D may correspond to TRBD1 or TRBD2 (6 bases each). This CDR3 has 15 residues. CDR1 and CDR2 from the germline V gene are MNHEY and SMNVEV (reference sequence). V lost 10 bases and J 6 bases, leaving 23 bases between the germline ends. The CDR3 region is CATRRMHRDSDTQYF. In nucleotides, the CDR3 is TGTGCCACCCGTCGTATGCACAGGGACTCGGATACGCAGTATTTT.

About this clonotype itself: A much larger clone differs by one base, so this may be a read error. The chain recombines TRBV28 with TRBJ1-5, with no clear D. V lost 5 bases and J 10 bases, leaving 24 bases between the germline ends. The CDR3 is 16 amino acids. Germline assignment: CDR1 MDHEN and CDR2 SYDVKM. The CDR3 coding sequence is TGTGCCAGCAGTGGTCCTGAGGGAACCTTCCCCGCCCCCCAGCATTTT. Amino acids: CASSGPEGTFPAPQHF.

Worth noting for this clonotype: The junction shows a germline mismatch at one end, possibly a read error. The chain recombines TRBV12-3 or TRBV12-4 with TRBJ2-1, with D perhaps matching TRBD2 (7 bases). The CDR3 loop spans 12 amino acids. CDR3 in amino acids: CASTKGGAASVF. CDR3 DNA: TGTGCCAGCACAAAGGGGGGGGCCGCCTCCGTCTTC.